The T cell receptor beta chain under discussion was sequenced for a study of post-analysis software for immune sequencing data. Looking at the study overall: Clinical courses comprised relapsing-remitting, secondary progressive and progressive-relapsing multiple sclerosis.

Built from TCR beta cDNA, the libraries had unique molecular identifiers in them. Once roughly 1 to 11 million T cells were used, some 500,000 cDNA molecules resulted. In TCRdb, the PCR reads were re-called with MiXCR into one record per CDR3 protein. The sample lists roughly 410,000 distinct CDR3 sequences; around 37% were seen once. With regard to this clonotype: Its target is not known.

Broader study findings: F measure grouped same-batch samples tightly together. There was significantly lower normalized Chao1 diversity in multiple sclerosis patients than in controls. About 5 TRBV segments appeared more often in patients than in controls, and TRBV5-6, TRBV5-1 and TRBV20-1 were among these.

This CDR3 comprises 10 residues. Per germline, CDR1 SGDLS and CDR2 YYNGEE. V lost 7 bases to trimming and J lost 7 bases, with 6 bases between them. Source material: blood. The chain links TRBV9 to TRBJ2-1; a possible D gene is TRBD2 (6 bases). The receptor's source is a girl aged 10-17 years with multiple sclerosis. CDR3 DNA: TGTGCCAGCGGAGGGAATGAGCAGTTCTTC. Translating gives CASGGNEQFF.